These 30 T cell receptor beta chains came from one sample sequenced in a study of blood T cell repertoires in COVID-19. This table comes from immunoSEQ multiplex PCR, and its TCRdb copy is limited to in-frame clones, with some not included. The sample comprises around 250,000 clones, roughly 84% of which are singletons, and less than 2% rests with the top ten. The sequenced sample was peripheral blood. Every receptor here comes from a woman aged 40 to 50 who had recovered from COVID-19.

This chain joins TRBV6-5 and TRBJ1-1, with D unclear. CDR1 is MNHEY and CDR2 is SVGAGI in the germline V gene. V lost 10 bases to trimming and J lost 5 bases, with 23 bases between them. The CDR3 length is 15 residues. In DNA form, the CDR3 reads TGTGCCACTCATGCAACTACTGGTGAGAGAACTGAAGCTTTCTTT. It specifies CATHATTGERTEAFF.

The chain couples TRBV3-1 (or the pseudogene TRBV3-2) to TRBJ2-2; perhaps TRBD2 as D (6 bases). From germline, CDR1 is LGHDT and CDR2 YNNKEL (reference sequence). V was cut by 4 bases and J by 3 bases, with 6 bases left in between. The CDR3 has 13 residues. The CDR3, as DNA: TGTGCCAGCAGCCCGGGAGACACCGGGGAGCTGTTTTTT. It yields the protein CASSPGDTGELFF.

The V and J genes are TRBV3-1 (or the pseudogene TRBV3-2) and TRBJ2-7, with 7 nucleotides matching TRBD1. The V gene end was trimmed by 10 bases and the J gene end by 6 bases; junction bases not matched to a gene: 12. Germline CDR1 LGHDT, CDR2 YNNKEL (reference sequence). The CDR3 totals 13 residues. The CDR3 protein is CATDGVPGGEQYF. As DNA, the CDR3 is TGTGCCACCGATGGGGTCCCAGGGGGCGAGCAGTACTTC.

The V gene is TRBV10-3, the J gene TRBJ1-2; D not certain. The CDR3 has 13 residues. CDR1 and CDR2 from the germline V gene are ENHRY and SYGVKD. Trimming removed 3 bases from V and 6 bases from J, with 11 bases in between. CDR3 nucleotides: TGTGCCATCAGTGACTCTAGCGGGAATGGCTACACCTTC. Its protein is CAISDSSGNGYTF.

The V call is TRBV11-3, the J call TRBJ1-6; no reliable D call. Germline-derived CDR1 and CDR2 are SGHNT and YENEEA. CDR3 length equals 13 residues. Between the trimmed V and J ends, which lost 1 base and 7 bases, there was a span of 5 bases. CDR3 bases: TGTGCCAGCAGCTTAGCGGGAAATTCACCCCTCCACTTT. Residues: CASSLAGNSPLHF.

The rearrangement links TRBV15 to TRBJ1-2; 10 bases match TRBD1. This CDR3 spans 15 amino acids. After removal of 2 bases from V and 6 bases from J, the junction contained 6 bases not matched to a gene. The germline gives CDR1 LNHNV, CDR2 YYDKDF (reference sequence). DNA of the CDR3: TGTGCCACCAGCAGACTCGGGACAGGGGAAGATGGCTACACCTTC. This translates into CATSRLGTGEDGYTF.

The CDR3 sequence is CATRRGINGYTF. In DNA, the CDR3 is TGTGCCACCAGAAGAGGGATCAATGGCTACACCTTC. This chain links TRBV28 with TRBJ1-2; no clear D gene. This CDR3 is built from 12 residues. Germline loops: CDR1 MDHEN, CDR2 SYDVKM. V lost 10 bases to trimming and J lost 6 bases, with 15 bases between them.

This clone was seen only once. The chain combines TRBV5-1 with TRBJ2-7; TRBD1 matches 7 bases. The CDR3 extends over 14 amino acids. V lost 2 bases, J lost 3 bases, and 5 bases stayed unmatched. Germline CDR1 reads SGHRS; CDR2 reads YFSETQ. The CDR3 reads CASSFDRVVYEQYF. The CDR3 DNA is TGCGCCAGCAGCTTCGACAGGGTTGTCTACGAGCAGTACTTC.

The chain uses TRBV4-1 and TRBJ2-7; 7 bases are shared with TRBD1. The CDR3 consists of 14 residues. Germline loops: CDR1 MGHRA, CDR2 YSYEKL. V dropped 0 bases and J dropped 7; count of bases not matched to a gene: 6. The CDR3 protein is CASSQDYRGGEQYF. Here the CDR3 DNA reads TGCGCCAGCAGCCAAGACTACAGGGGTGGAGAGCAGTACTTC.

The rearrangement links TRBV18 to TRBJ1-2, with D tentatively TRBD1 (6 bases). CDR3 length: 15 residues. CDR1 and CDR2 (germline): KGHSH, LQKENI. The germline V and J ends were trimmed by 2 bases and 1 base, with 11 bases remaining between them. The CDR3: CASSPGQILNYGYTF. CDR3 in DNA: TGTGCCAGCTCACCAGGACAGATCCTTAACTATGGCTACACCTTC. The whole variable domain, filled in from reference TRBV18 and TRBJ1-2, reads NAGVMQNPRHLVRRRGQEARLRCSPMKGHSHVYWYRQLPEEGLKFMVYLQKENIIDESGMPKERFSAEFPKEGPSILRIQQVVRGDSAAYFCASSPGQILNYGYTFGSGTRLTVV.

The rearrangement links TRBV7-9 to TRBJ1-6; D gene uncertain. CDR3 length: 14 residues. Between the trimmed V and J ends, which lost 1 base and 10 bases, there was a span of 11 bases. CDR1 and CDR2 from the germline V gene are SEHNR and FQNEAQ (reference sequence). As DNA, the CDR3 is TGTGCCAGCAGCTTAGTACGTGCCGCGTCACCCCTCCACTTT. This codes for CASSLVRAASPLHF.

The V call is TRBV6-5, the J call TRBJ1-2, with 8 bases that match TRBD1. Germline V gene sequence: CDR1 MNHEY, CDR2 SVGAGI. The CDR3 loop spans 13 amino acids. V shed 6 bases, J shed 8 bases, and the junction held 8 bases outside the gene matches. DNA of the CDR3: TGTGCCAGCAGACCACAGGGGGACGGAGGCTACACCTTC. Protein: CASRPQGDGGYTF.

The rearrangement joins TRBV10-3 to TRBJ1-2, with D possibly TRBD1 on 5 matching bases. The V gene lost 5 bases and the J gene lost 3 bases, with 10 bases spanning the gap. Germline CDR1 and CDR2: ENHRY and SYGVKD. The CDR3 loop spans 13 amino acids. For the CDR3, the DNA is TGTGCCATCAGTCAAGACAGATACTATGGCTACACCTTC. Its translation: CAISQDRYYGYTF.

J is TRBJ2-7 and V is TRBV5-4; TRBD1 matches at 7 bases. From germline, CDR1 is SGHNT and CDR2 YYREEE (reference sequence). The CDR3 covers 13 residues. The junction had 5 bases not matched to a gene; V was cut back by 4 bases and J by 4 bases. DNA for the CDR3: TGTGCCAGCAGCCCCGGGACAGAATACGAGCAGTACTTC. Its protein is CASSPGTEYEQYF.

This sequence joins TRBV3-1 (or the pseudogene TRBV3-2) and TRBJ2-3; 10 nucleotides match TRBD2. The V and J ends lost 6 bases and 5 bases, in that order; junction bases with no gene match: 11. CDR3 length: 16 amino acids. Germline-derived CDR1 and CDR2 are LGHDT and YNNKEL (reference sequence). The CDR3 coding sequence is TGTGCCAGCAGGCCAACTCTAGCGGGGGTTGTAGATACGCAGTATTTT. Protein: CASRPTLAGVVDTQYF.

The V and J genes are TRBV11-3 and TRBJ2-5, with a weak D call TRBD1 (6 bases). Per the germline V gene, CDR1 is SGHNT and CDR2 is YENEEA. Between the trimmed V and J ends, which lost 5 bases and 4 bases, there was a span of 17 bases. This CDR3 has 15 residues. In nucleotides, the CDR3 is TGTGCCAGCAGCACCACCGGTACAGGGTTAGAGACCCAGTACTTC. It codes for CASSTTGTGLETQYF.

Only a few counts were recorded for this clone. The chain carries TRBV4-2 and TRBJ2-1; TRBD1 matches at 9 bases. The germline V gene encodes CDR1 LGHNA and CDR2 YNFKEQ. This CDR3 region has 16 residues. V lost 0 bases and J lost 8; bases outside the gene matches: 8. The CDR3 DNA sequence: TGTGCCAGCAGCCAAGAAGGGACAGGGTTAATCTATGAGCAGTTCTTC. Translating gives CASSQEGTGLIYEQFF.

The sample holds one count of this clone. The chain couples TRBV12-3 or TRBV12-4 to TRBJ1-1; TRBD1 matches at 7 bases. This CDR3 contains 13 residues. Unmatched junction bases numbered 7, after V lost 7 bases and J lost 5 bases. The DNA of the CDR3 is TGTGCCAGCATGGTCAGGGGGGAAACTGAAGCTTTCTTT. This encodes CASMVRGETEAFF.

The V call is TRBV7-2, the J call TRBJ2-3; D gene uncertain. The CDR3 has 12 residues. V was clipped by 5 bases and J by 6 bases, with 9 bases between them. Germline V gene lookup returns CDR1 SGHTA and CDR2 FQGNSA. CDR3 coding DNA: TGTGCCAGCAGCCCCCGGAGCGATACGCAGTATTTT. Encoded protein: CASSPRSDTQYF.

This clone was seen more than once but under ten times. The CDR3 protein is CASRLGLANEQYF. DNA for the CDR3: TGTGCCAGCAGACTGGGACTAGCGAACGAGCAGTACTTC. V gene TRBV6-5 combines with J gene TRBJ2-7; TRBD2 aligns across 10 bases. The CDR3 runs to 13 residues. Per germline, CDR1 MNHEY and CDR2 SVGAGI. V trimming: 6 bases; J trimming: 5 bases; junction bases outside the gene matches: 4.

A single count supports this clone. It may be a read error: a sequence one base away is much more abundant. The chain links TRBV9 to TRBJ2-1; 9 bases match TRBD1. Losses at the gene ends were 5 bases for V and 3 bases for J; bases not matched to a gene: 3. CDR1 SGDLS and CDR2 YYNGEE come from the germline V gene. CDR3 length: 14 amino acids. For the CDR3, the DNA is TGTGCCAGCAGTGGGGACAGGGACTACAATGAGCAGTTCTTC. This sequence encodes CASSGDRDYNEQFF.

The chain is built from TRBV10-2 and TRBJ1-2, with 10 positions matching TRBD1. Looked up from germline, CDR1 is WSHSY and CDR2 is SAAADI. Trimming removed 7 bases from V and 14 bases from J; junction bases left unmatched: 13. This CDR3 has 13 amino acids. The CDR3 loop is CASTPRDRGIYTF. Here the CDR3 DNA reads TGCGCCAGCACCCCCCGGGACAGGGGCATTTATACCTTC.

The genes are TRBV9 and TRBJ2-5, with 12 bases lining up with TRBD2. CDR1 is SGDLS and CDR2 is YYNGEE in the germline V gene. This CDR3 is built from 16 residues. Trimming took 2 bases from V and 5 from J; bases not matched to a gene: 7. CDR3 sequence (DNA): TGTGCCAGCAGCGTCCAACTAGCGGGGGGACGGGAGACCCAGTACTTC. Encoded protein: CASSVQLAGGRETQYF.

In nucleotides, the CDR3 is TGTGCCTGGAGTGAAGAGAACTATGGCTACACCTTC. This gives the protein CAWSEENYGYTF. The chain is built from TRBV30 and TRBJ1-2; no definite D call. CDR1 GTSNPN and CDR2 SVGIG come from the germline V gene (reference sequence). V gave up 1 base and J gave up 2 bases, with 5 bases separating them. The CDR3 spans 12 residues.

This rearrangement joins TRBV7-9 to TRBJ1-1, with 7 bases lining up with TRBD1. V lost 5 bases and J lost 5; bases outside the gene matches: 8. Germline CDR1 is SEHNR and CDR2 is FQNEAQ (reference sequence). CDR3 length: 14 amino acids. Here the CDR3 DNA reads TGTGCCAGCAGCCTTGGGACAGCGGGTACTGAAGCTTTCTTT. It specifies CASSLGTAGTEAFF.

V and J are TRBV11-2 and TRBJ2-3; 8 bases match TRBD2. The CDR3 contains 15 residues. After removal of 5 bases from V and 1 base from J, the junction contained 5 bases not matched to a gene. Germline V CDR1 and CDR2: SGHAT, FQNNGV. This chain's CDR3 is CASSVFGGGTDTQYF. The DNA for the CDR3 is TGTGCCAGCAGCGTATTCGGGGGGGGCACAGATACGCAGTATTTT. Complete variable domain (other parts from reference TRBV11-2 and TRBJ2-3): EAGVAQSPRYKIIEKRQSVAFWCNPISGHATLYWYQQILGQGPKLLIQFQNNGVVDDSQLPKDRFSAERLKGVDSTLKIQPAKLEDSAVYLCASSVFGGGTDTQYFGPGTRLTVL.

This chain connects TRBV7-3 to TRBJ2-3; 7 bases line up with TRBD2. From germline, CDR1 is SGHTA and CDR2 FQGTGA. V shed 2 bases and J 3 bases; nucleotides not matched to a gene: 14. The CDR3 totals 18 residues. The CDR3 region has the DNA TGTGCCAGCAGCTTATTCGGTTCTGTAGGCGGGGGTACAGATACGCAGTATTTT. This encodes CASSLFGSVGGGTDTQYF.

V and J are TRBV6-6 and TRBJ1-4; TRBD1 might be the D (6 bases). Germline CDR1 and CDR2: MNHNY and SVGAGI (reference sequence). V dropped 7 bases and J dropped 3 bases, with 12 bases sitting between them. The length of the CDR3 is 14 residues. The CDR3 spells CASTPRTANEKLFF. The CDR3 region has the DNA TGTGCCAGCACCCCGCGGACAGCTAATGAAAAACTGTTTTTT.

The rearrangement uses TRBV11-2 and TRBJ2-1, with D possibly being TRBD2 (7 bases). The CDR3 extends over 15 amino acids. V lost 2 bases to trimming and J lost 5 bases, with 13 bases between them. Germline-derived CDR1 and CDR2 are SGHAT and FQNNGV. For the CDR3, the DNA is TGTGCCAGCAGCTTAATTCGGGGGGCCAACAATGAGCAGTTCTTC. Amino acids: CASSLIRGANNEQFF. The variable domain in full, with the rest retrieved from reference TRBV11-2 and TRBJ2-1, is EAGVAQSPRYKIIEKRQSVAFWCNPISGHATLYWYQQILGQGPKLLIQFQNNGVVDDSQLPKDRFSAERLKGVDSTLKIQPAKLEDSAVYLCASSLIRGANNEQFFGPGTRLTVL.

As for this clone: One end of the junction varies from germline; a read error may be responsible. The V and J genes are TRBV29-1 and TRBJ1-3; TRBD1 agrees at 12 bases. This CDR3 is 15 amino acids long. Germline loops: CDR1 SQVTM, CDR2 ANQGSEA. In DNA form, the CDR3 reads TGCAGCGTCACCGGGACAGGGGGCGGTGGACACACCATATATTTT. Residues: CSVTGTGGGGHTIYF.